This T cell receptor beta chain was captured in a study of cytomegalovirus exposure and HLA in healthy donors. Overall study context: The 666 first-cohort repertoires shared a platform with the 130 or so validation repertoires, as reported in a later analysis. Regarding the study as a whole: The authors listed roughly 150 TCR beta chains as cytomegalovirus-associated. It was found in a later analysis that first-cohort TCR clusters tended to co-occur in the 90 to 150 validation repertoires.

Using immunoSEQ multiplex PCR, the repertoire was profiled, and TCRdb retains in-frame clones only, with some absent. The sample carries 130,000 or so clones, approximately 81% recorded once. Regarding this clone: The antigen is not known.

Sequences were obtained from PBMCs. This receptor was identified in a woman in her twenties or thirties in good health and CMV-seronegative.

DNA of the CDR3: TGTGCCAGCAGCTTAGTCTCCGGGGAGCTGTTTTTT. Translation: CASSLVSGELFF. V is TRBV7-2 and J is TRBJ2-2; D is uncertain. Between the trimmed V and J ends, which lost 1 base and 6 bases, there was a span of 3 bases. CDR3 size: 12 residues. Germline CDR1 is SGHTA and CDR2 is FQGNSA.